These 13 T cell receptor beta chains came from one sample sequenced in a study of cytomegalovirus exposure and HLA in healthy donors. Clones were sequenced by immunoSEQ multiplex PCR, and TCRdb holds only the in-frame ones, with some missing. The data contain 71,000 or so clones, nearly 95% of them singletons. Sequencing was carried out using PBMCs. The receptors stem from a woman under 30 in good health and CMV-seronegative.

The CDR3 DNA sequence: TGTGCCTGGAGTAAATACGGTCGGCAGGGGGATGAAAAACTGTTTTTT. Encoded protein: CAWSKYGRQGDEKLFF. This sequence joins TRBV30 and TRBJ1-4; TRBD1 matches at 7 bases. Germline values: CDR1 GTSNPN, CDR2 SVGIG (reference sequence). Trimming at V came to 2 bases and at J to 6 bases, leaving 12 bases not matched to a gene. This CDR3 region has 16 residues.

The chain employs TRBV30 and TRBJ2-7; a weak D match, TRBD2 (6 bases). Trimming took 5 bases from V and 1 from J, leaving 15 bases between them. The germline gives CDR1 GTSNPN, CDR2 SVGIG (reference sequence). There are 14 residues in the CDR3. The CDR3 reads CAWDFGAGSYEQYF. CDR3 coding DNA: TGTGCCTGGGACTTTGGGGCGGGGTCCTACGAGCAGTACTTC.

The CDR3 sequence: CASSPRPGTVYEQYF. The CDR3 DNA reads as TGTGCCAGCAGTCCTCGACCCGGGACAGTGTACGAGCAGTACTTC. This rearrangement joins TRBV27 to TRBJ2-7; 7 bases align to TRBD1. Per germline, CDR1 MNHEY and CDR2 SMNVEV (reference sequence). V lost 5 bases to trimming and J lost 4 bases; unmatched junction nucleotides: 11. This CDR3 has 15 amino acids.

V gene TRBV27 combines with J gene TRBJ1-2; the match to TRBD1 covers 7 bases. CDR3 length equals 13 residues. In germline, CDR1 is MNHEY, CDR2 SMNVEV (reference sequence). With 5 bases clipped from V and 7 bases from J, the junction kept 7 bases outside the gene matches. CDR3 coding DNA: TGTGCCAGCAGTCAGAGACAGGGTAGTGGCTACACCTTC. This codes for CASSQRQGSGYTF.

This chain joins TRBV7-2 and TRBJ2-7; D not resolved. Between the trimmed V and J ends, which lost 5 bases and 2 bases, there was a span of 13 bases. Germline loops: CDR1 SGHTA, CDR2 FQGNSA. The CDR3 length is 14 residues. The CDR3 sequence is CASSAYGPTYEQYF. Here the CDR3 DNA reads TGTGCCAGCAGCGCCTACGGTCCCACCTACGAGCAGTACTTC.

J is TRBJ2-7 and V is TRBV4-2, with D possibly matching TRBD1 (7 bases). Per the germline V gene, CDR1 is LGHNA and CDR2 is YNFKEQ. The length of the CDR3 is 16 residues. V lost 0 bases, J lost 7 bases, and 19 bases lay in between. The CDR3 loop is CASSQDGAGGTSEQYF. CDR3 coding DNA: TGTGCCAGCAGCCAAGACGGAGCAGGGGGGACCTCGGAGCAGTACTTC.

This rearrangement joins TRBV9 to TRBJ1-3; D is ambiguous. Trimming left V 0 bases short and J 3 bases short, with 4 bases between. This CDR3 region has 13 residues. Germline V lookup: CDR1 SGDLS, CDR2 YYNGEE. CDR3 residues: CASSVDGGNTIYF. CDR3 sequence (DNA): TGTGCCAGCAGCGTAGACGGTGGAAACACCATATATTTT.

The chain carries TRBV14 and TRBJ1-2; D ambiguous. Germline V gene sequence: CDR1 SGHDN, CDR2 FVKESK. Trimming took 3 bases from V and 0 from J, leaving 11 bases between them. CDR3 length equals 15 residues. CDR3 protein: CASSHPAGTNYGYTF. For the CDR3, the DNA is TGTGCCAGCAGCCACCCGGCCGGGACTAACTATGGCTACACCTTC. The variable domain in full, with the rest retrieved from reference TRBV14 and TRBJ1-2, is EAGVTQFPSHSVIEKGQTVTLRCDPISGHDNLYWYRRVMGKEIKFLLHFVKESKQDESGMPNNRFLAERTGGTYSTLKVQPAELEDSGVYFCASSHPAGTNYGYTFGSGTRLTVV.

The chain employs TRBV29-1 and TRBJ1-2; no reliable D call. Germline CDR1 SQVTM, CDR2 ANQGSEA. The V gene lost 0 bases and the J gene lost 2 bases, with 7 bases spanning the gap. The CDR3 is 13 amino acids. CDR3 protein: CSVEESSNYGYTF. The CDR3 nucleotides read TGCAGCGTTGAAGAATCTTCCAACTATGGCTACACCTTC.

The J gene is TRBJ2-7, the V gene TRBV5-1, with 8 bases matching TRBD2. Per germline, CDR1 SGHRS and CDR2 YFSETQ. This CDR3 region has 14 residues. The trim removed 2 bases at V and 1 base at J, leaving 2 bases unmatched. CDR3 nucleotide sequence: TGCGCCAGCAGCTTAACTAGCGGATCCTACGAGCAGTACTTC. Its translation is CASSLTSGSYEQYF.

The gene calls are TRBV27 and TRBJ1-5; D might be TRBD1 (6 bases). The V gene lost 9 bases and the J gene lost 6 bases, with 15 bases spanning the gap. CDR3 size: 13 residues. Per germline, CDR1 MNHEY and CDR2 SMNVEV (reference sequence). The CDR3 is CASSNRVSQPQHF. In nucleotides, the CDR3 is TGTGCCAGTTCGAACAGGGTGTCTCAGCCCCAGCATTTT.

The chain is built from TRBV2 and TRBJ1-1; tentatively, D is TRBD1 (5 bases). The V end was cut by 2 bases, the J end by 0 bases, with 10 bases between. Germline CDR1 SNHLY, CDR2 FYNNEI. CDR3 size: 15 residues. The CDR3 DNA is TGTGCCAGCAGTGAACAGGGAAGAATGAACACTGAAGCTTTCTTT. This gives the protein CASSEQGRMNTEAFF.

This sequence joins TRBV7-9 and TRBJ2-7; 8 nucleotides agree with TRBD1. This CDR3 has 17 amino acids. Unmatched junction bases numbered 10, after V lost 0 bases and J lost 3 bases. Looked up from germline, CDR1 is SEHNR and CDR2 is FQNEAQ (reference sequence). The CDR3 DNA reads as TGTGCCAGCAGCTTAGCGGCCGGGACAGGAACCTTCTACGAGCAGTACTTC. It is translated as CASSLAAGTGTFYEQYF.